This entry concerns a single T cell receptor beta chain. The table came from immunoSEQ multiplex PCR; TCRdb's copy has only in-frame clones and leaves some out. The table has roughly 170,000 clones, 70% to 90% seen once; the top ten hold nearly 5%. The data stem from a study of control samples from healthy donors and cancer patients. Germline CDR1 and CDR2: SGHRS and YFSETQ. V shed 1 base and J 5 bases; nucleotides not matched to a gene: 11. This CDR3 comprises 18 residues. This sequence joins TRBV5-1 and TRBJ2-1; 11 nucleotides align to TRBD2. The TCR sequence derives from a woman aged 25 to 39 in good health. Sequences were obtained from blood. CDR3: CASSLRTSGRPKDNEQFF. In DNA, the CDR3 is TGCGCCAGCAGCTTGAGGACTAGCGGGCGCCCAAAGGACAATGAGCAGTTCTTC.